This note documents a single T cell receptor beta chain sequence. Clinicians made diagnoses from clinical symptoms, serum thyroxine, TRAb, thyroid ultrasound and orbital computed tomography. From RNA, the CDR3 regions of TCR beta chains were amplified and sequenced. RT-PCR was first run with HTBI primers, then multiplex PCR in a second round. TCRdb reprocessed the multiplex PCR reads via MiXCR and lists one record per CDR3 protein. The table includes hundreds of thousands of distinct CDR3 sequences, 35% to 50% detected once. The length of the CDR3 is 14 residues. Germline V gene data show CDR1 as KGHSH and CDR2 as LQKENI. Unmatched junction bases numbered 10, after V lost 5 bases and J lost 7 bases. This sample is part of a study of Graves' ophthalmopathy and Graves' hyperthyroidism. On the study more broadly: At initial diagnosis, peripheral blood was obtained, and this preceded any treatment.

The chain is built from TRBV18 and TRBJ1-1; the match to TRBD1 covers 7 bases. The sequence derives from an adult man with Graves' ophthalmopathy. The sample taken for sequencing was peripheral blood. The CDR3 loop reads CASSTRQGENEAFF. The CDR3 coding sequence is TGTGCCAGCTCAACTAGACAGGGTGAGAATGAAGCTTTCTTT.